The following is a TCR beta chain sequence with its context. In the original analysis: Amplification of reference gene primers provided the estimated nucleated cell counts. Using immunoSEQ multiplex PCR, the repertoire was profiled, and TCRdb retains in-frame clones only, with some absent. V, J and clone size reflect that table, while D and trimming were determined from the DNA. The sample shows 98,000 or so clones, around 90% of them seen only once. V was clipped by 6 bases and J by 3 bases, with 11 bases between them. The CDR3 totals 13 residues. CDR1 is SGHVS and CDR2 is FNYEAQ in the germline V gene. The data were obtained in a study of blood T cell repertoires in COVID-19. Overall study context: Italy, Spain and the United States were the sources of the convalescent and acute COVID-19 samples. Sources were T cells, B-cell-depleted T cells, or PBMCs; the material itself was cDNA or gDNA.

Input material: peripheral blood. The sequence was obtained from a human donor in a cohort sampled during active COVID-19. V usage is TRBV7-6 and J usage is TRBJ2-5; the D is unclear. This CDR3 reads CASSQIVEETQYF. The CDR3 DNA is TGTGCCAGCAGTCAAATAGTGGAAGAGACCCAGTACTTC.